Sequencing of this T cell receptor (beta chain) was carried out in a study of shared clonotypes between healthy human individuals. V was trimmed by 1 base and J by 4 bases, leaving 11 bases between them. Germline V CDR1 and CDR2: SQVTM, ANQGSEA. The CDR3 spans 14 residues. Original data processing: Filtering of immunoSEQ junctional sequences could not match full-length read filtering. Produced via immunoSEQ multiplex PCR; TCRdb's table is partial and in-frame only. That table supplies the V and J calls and clone size; D and trimming were determined from the DNA. Of about 510,000 clones in the sample, nearly 80% are singletons; the top ten hold around an eighth.

This chain uses TRBV29-1 with TRBJ1-3; no definite D call. The source of this sequence is a woman between 40 and 55 years old in good health. Some clones in this sample may be carry-over from other donors' samples. Sequencing was done on a sample of PBMCs. CDR3: CSVEVTNEGNTIYF. The DNA for the CDR3 is TGCAGCGTTGAAGTAACCAACGAGGGAAACACCATATATTTT.